The rows below give T cell receptor beta chains drawn from one sample of a study of cytomegalovirus exposure and HLA in healthy donors. Method: immunoSEQ multiplex PCR; TCRdb's copy keeps in-frame clones and lacks some. The table shows about 140,000 clones, with approximately 86% occurring only once. Sequencing was done on a sample of PBMCs. The receptors here all came from a young woman in good health and CMV-seropositive. Both conserved end residues are part of each CDR3. The order of the fields is J gene, V gene, D gene, clone size, CDR3 DNA, CDR3 protein. The D gene is left open where the match is weak. Clone size appears in some rows only: once, few, many, or a class for an expanded clone.

j_call: TRBJ2-7
v_call: TRBV4-2
d_call: TRBD2
clone_size: few
cdr3_nt: TGTGCCAGCAGCCAAGAGGCTAGCGGGAGTCCCGAGCAGTACTTC
cdr3_aa: CASSQEASGSPEQYF

j_call: TRBJ2-3
v_call: TRBV19
d_call: .
clone_size: .
cdr3_nt: TGTGCCAGTAGTATTGCGGCGACGCAGTATTTT
cdr3_aa: CASSIAATQYF

j_call: TRBJ2-5
v_call: TRBV5-4
d_call: TRBD1
clone_size: .
cdr3_nt: TGTGCCAGCAGCGGCCGACAGGGACAAGAGACCCAGTACTTC
cdr3_aa: CASSGRQGQETQYF

j_call: TRBJ1-5
v_call: TRBV18
d_call: .
clone_size: few
cdr3_nt: TGTGCCAGCTCCGGTGGTTTGGAGGAGCCCCAGCATTTT
cdr3_aa: CASSGGLEEPQHF

j_call: TRBJ2-5
v_call: TRBV27
d_call: .
clone_size: .
cdr3_nt: TGTGCCAGCGGGGGGACTTCGCAAGAGACCCAGTACTTC
cdr3_aa: CASGGTSQETQYF

j_call: TRBJ1-2
v_call: TRBV6-5
d_call: TRBD1
clone_size: .
cdr3_nt: TGTGCCAGCCTGGCGAGACAGGGGTACTATGGCTACACCTTC
cdr3_aa: CASLARQGYYGYTF

j_call: TRBJ1-2
v_call: TRBV5-5
d_call: .
clone_size: .
cdr3_nt: TGTGCCAGCAGCCTAACCCCCCAGGAAATCAACACCTTC
cdr3_aa: CASSLTPQEINTF

j_call: TRBJ2-2
v_call: TRBV5-4
d_call: TRBD2
clone_size: once
cdr3_nt: TGTGCCAGCAAGCGGGAGAACACCGGGGAGCTGTTTTTT
cdr3_aa: CASKRENTGELFF

j_call: TRBJ2-7
v_call: TRBV18
d_call: TRBD1
clone_size: .
cdr3_nt: TGTGCCAGCTCACCATCCGGACAGGGCTACTCCTACGAGCAGTACTTC
cdr3_aa: CASSPSGQGYSYEQYF

j_call: TRBJ1-1
v_call: TRBV6-6
d_call: TRBD1
clone_size: .
cdr3_nt: TGTGCCAGCGGACAGGGAACGGGGACTGAAGCTTTCTTT
cdr3_aa: CASGQGTGTEAFF

j_call: TRBJ2-7
v_call: TRBV5-4
d_call: TRBD2
clone_size: .
cdr3_nt: TGTGCCAGCAGCTCCTTTACGGGGGGGAACGAGCAGTACTTC
cdr3_aa: CASSSFTGGNEQYF

j_call: TRBJ1-2
v_call: TRBV30
d_call: .
clone_size: .
cdr3_nt: TGTGCCTCTGCGGGGGCCGGTGGCTACACCTTC
cdr3_aa: CASAGAGGYTF

j_call: TRBJ1-2
v_call: TRBV5-1
d_call: .
clone_size: .
cdr3_nt: TGCGCCAGCAGGCAGGGAATTAACTATGGCTACACCTTC
cdr3_aa: CASRQGINYGYTF

j_call: TRBJ2-2
v_call: TRBV4-2
d_call: TRBD2
clone_size: .
cdr3_nt: TGTGCCAGCAGCCGGACTAGCGGGGGGGCCGGGGAGCTGTTTTTT
cdr3_aa: CASSRTSGGAGELFF

j_call: TRBJ2-4
v_call: TRBV6-6
d_call: .
clone_size: .
cdr3_nt: TGTGCCAGCAGCCCCTCGGACTTAGCCAAAAACATTCAGTACTTC
cdr3_aa: CASSPSDLAKNIQYF

j_call: TRBJ1-3
v_call: TRBV2
d_call: .
clone_size: .
cdr3_nt: TGTGCCAGCAGTGAATCGGGCGGGGCGGTAGGTGGAAACACCATATATTTT
cdr3_aa: CASSESGGAVGGNTIYF

j_call: TRBJ1-1
v_call: TRBV19
d_call: .
clone_size: few
cdr3_nt: TGTGCCAGTAGTCAATACACCCGCCGTAACACTGAAGCTTTCTTT
cdr3_aa: CASSQYTRRNTEAFF

j_call: TRBJ1-2
v_call: TRBV10-3
d_call: .
clone_size: .
cdr3_nt: TGTGCCATCCGCCCCCAGGGGATAGATGGCTACACCTTC
cdr3_aa: CAIRPQGIDGYTF

j_call: TRBJ1-3
v_call: TRBV28
d_call: TRBD1
clone_size: .
cdr3_nt: TGTGCCAGCAGACGACAGGGTGGAAACACCATATATTTT
cdr3_aa: CASRRQGGNTIYF

j_call: TRBJ2-5
v_call: TRBV29-1
d_call: .
clone_size: .
cdr3_nt: TGCAGCGTTGATTTCGGGGTAGGAGAGACCCAGTACTTC
cdr3_aa: CSVDFGVGETQYF

j_call: TRBJ1-3
v_call: TRBV14
d_call: .
clone_size: .
cdr3_nt: TGTGCCAGCAGCCAAGGGACAGCTGGAAACACCATATATTTT
cdr3_aa: CASSQGTAGNTIYF

j_call: TRBJ1-6
v_call: TRBV28
d_call: TRBD1
clone_size: .
cdr3_nt: TGTGCCAGCAGAGACAGGGCGCTAGGTTATAATTCACCCCTCCACTTT
cdr3_aa: CASRDRALGYNSPLHF

j_call: TRBJ1-2
v_call: TRBV2
d_call: TRBD1
clone_size: .
cdr3_nt: TGTGCCAGCAGCAACTCCGGGACAGGGGGCGATGGCTACACCTTC
cdr3_aa: CASSNSGTGGDGYTF

j_call: TRBJ2-1
v_call: TRBV4-1
d_call: .
clone_size: .
cdr3_nt: TGCGCCAGCAGCCAAGAGGGGCTTTATTTCGTGGGTGAGCAGTTCTTC
cdr3_aa: CASSQEGLYFVGEQFF

j_call: TRBJ2-7
v_call: TRBV6-5
d_call: .
clone_size: .
cdr3_nt: TGTGCCAGCAGTTACTCACAGGGGACTTTTTACGAGCAGTACTTC
cdr3_aa: CASSYSQGTFYEQYF

j_call: TRBJ2-6
v_call: TRBV27
d_call: .
clone_size: .
cdr3_nt: TGTGCCAGCAAGGGGTTCGGGGCCAACGTCCTGACTTTC
cdr3_aa: CASKGFGANVLTF

j_call: TRBJ2-3
v_call: TRBV6-1
d_call: TRBD2
clone_size: .
cdr3_nt: TGTGCCAGCAGTGAGAATAGCGGGAGATACGCAGATACGCAGTATTTT
cdr3_aa: CASSENSGRYADTQYF

j_call: TRBJ2-5
v_call: TRBV10-3
d_call: TRBD1
clone_size: .
cdr3_nt: TGTGCCATCAGTGAGGGACAGGGGGAGACCCAGTACTTC
cdr3_aa: CAISEGQGETQYF

j_call: TRBJ1-6
v_call: TRBV28
d_call: .
clone_size: few
cdr3_nt: TGTGCCAGCACCCGAGTAGGGGTGGGTAATTCACCCCTCCACTTT
cdr3_aa: CASTRVGVGNSPLHF

j_call: TRBJ1-2
v_call: TRBV5-1
d_call: .
clone_size: .
cdr3_nt: TGCGCCAGCAGCGGGGGAACAGGGACCTATGGCTACACCTTC
cdr3_aa: CASSGGTGTYGYTF

j_call: TRBJ2-7
v_call: TRBV4-1
d_call: TRBD2
clone_size: .
cdr3_nt: TGCGCCAGCAGCCCTGAACTAGCGGGAGGGGACGAGCAGTACTTC
cdr3_aa: CASSPELAGGDEQYF

j_call: TRBJ2-2
v_call: TRBV9
d_call: TRBD2
clone_size: .
cdr3_nt: TGTGCCAGCAGCGTACACCTCGGGGTAGCGGGTGCGAACACCGGGGAGCTGTTTTTT
cdr3_aa: CASSVHLGVAGANTGELFF

j_call: TRBJ1-1
v_call: TRBV7-2
d_call: .
clone_size: .
cdr3_nt: TGTGCCAGCAGCTTAGAGGGGATGAACACTGAAGCTTTCTTT
cdr3_aa: CASSLEGMNTEAFF

j_call: TRBJ2-7
v_call: TRBV27
d_call: TRBD2
clone_size: .
cdr3_nt: TGTGCCAGCACCTTAGCGGGAGGGAGGGGCGAGCAGTACTTC
cdr3_aa: CASTLAGGRGEQYF

j_call: TRBJ2-1
v_call: TRBV28
d_call: .
clone_size: .
cdr3_nt: TGTGCCAGCAGTCCCCCGGACAATTACAATGAGCAGTTCTTC
cdr3_aa: CASSPPDNYNEQFF

j_call: TRBJ2-1
v_call: TRBV27
d_call: TRBD2
clone_size: .
cdr3_nt: TGTGCCAGCAGTTTGACTAGCGGGAGGGTGAATGAGCAGTTCTTC
cdr3_aa: CASSLTSGRVNEQFF

j_call: TRBJ1-4
v_call: TRBV18
d_call: .
clone_size: .
cdr3_nt: TGTGCCAGCTCGCCGGCCCCCGGGGCTAATGAAAAACTGTTTTTT
cdr3_aa: CASSPAPGANEKLFF

j_call: TRBJ2-5
v_call: TRBV27
d_call: .
clone_size: .
cdr3_nt: TGTGCCAGCAGCCGGGGGACAGCTAAAGAGACCCAGTACTTC
cdr3_aa: CASSRGTAKETQYF

j_call: TRBJ2-4
v_call: TRBV5-1
d_call: .
clone_size: once
cdr3_nt: TGCGCCAGCGGAGATTCACCCAAAAACATTCAGTACTTC
cdr3_aa: CASGDSPKNIQYF

j_call: TRBJ2-3
v_call: TRBV9
d_call: TRBD2
clone_size: .
cdr3_nt: TGTGCCAGCAGCGTATCAGCGGGAGGGCCTACAGATACGCAGTATTTT
cdr3_aa: CASSVSAGGPTDTQYF

j_call: TRBJ2-2
v_call: TRBV10-1
d_call: .
clone_size: .
cdr3_nt: TGCGCCAGCAGTGGTCGTTACACCGGGGAGCTGTTTTTT
cdr3_aa: CASSGRYTGELFF

j_call: TRBJ2-7
v_call: TRBV28
d_call: TRBD1
clone_size: .
cdr3_nt: TGTGCCAGCAGCCTTTGGACAGGCTCCTACGAGCAGTACTTC
cdr3_aa: CASSLWTGSYEQYF

j_call: TRBJ1-2
v_call: TRBV6-6
d_call: .
clone_size: .
cdr3_nt: TGTGCCAGCAGTTACTCGGGGGGGGTTGTTGGTGGCTACACCTTC
cdr3_aa: CASSYSGGVVGGYTF

j_call: TRBJ2-1
v_call: TRBV19
d_call: .
clone_size: .
cdr3_nt: TGTGCCAGTAGTAAATATAATGAGCAGTTCTTC
cdr3_aa: CASSKYNEQFF

j_call: TRBJ1-2
v_call: TRBV27
d_call: TRBD1
clone_size: .
cdr3_nt: TGTGCCAGCAGTCAAAAATCCGGGACAGGGCGTTCCAACTATGGCTACACCTTC
cdr3_aa: CASSQKSGTGRSNYGYTF

j_call: TRBJ2-7
v_call: TRBV7-6
d_call: .
clone_size: .
cdr3_nt: TGTGCCAGCAGCTTAGCGGGGGCAAACGAGCAGTACTTC
cdr3_aa: CASSLAGANEQYF

j_call: TRBJ2-3
v_call: TRBV5-1
d_call: .
clone_size: .
cdr3_nt: TGCGCCAGCAGCTTGGGTACTACCACAGATACGCAGTATTTT
cdr3_aa: CASSLGTTTDTQYF

j_call: TRBJ2-5
v_call: TRBV12-5
d_call: .
clone_size: .
cdr3_nt: TGTGCTAGTGGTTCGACAGGTGCGGAGACCCAGTACTTC
cdr3_aa: CASGSTGAETQYF

j_call: TRBJ2-7
v_call: TRBV9
d_call: .
clone_size: once
cdr3_nt: TGTGCCAGCAGCGAGTCCGGGACTTACTCCTACGAGCAGTACTTC
cdr3_aa: CASSESGTYSYEQYF

j_call: TRBJ1-2
v_call: TRBV6-6
d_call: TRBD1
clone_size: .
cdr3_nt: TGTGCCAGCACCCCGGGACAGAGTAACTATGGCTACACCTTC
cdr3_aa: CASTPGQSNYGYTF

j_call: TRBJ2-7
v_call: TRBV14
d_call: .
clone_size: .
cdr3_nt: TGTGCCAGCAGCCAAATCCCTATCCCGGGGATCCACGAGCAGTACTTC
cdr3_aa: CASSQIPIPGIHEQYF

j_call: TRBJ2-1
v_call: TRBV6-1
d_call: TRBD1
clone_size: .
cdr3_nt: TGTGCCAGCAGTGAACCTTGGGACAGCTCCTACAATGAGCAGTTCTTC
cdr3_aa: CASSEPWDSSYNEQFF

j_call: TRBJ2-7
v_call: TRBV28
d_call: .
clone_size: .
cdr3_nt: TGTGCCAGCAGTCATATTGGGGTAAAGGAACAGGGAAGCCCCTACGAGCAGTACTTC
cdr3_aa: CASSHIGVKEQGSPYEQYF

j_call: TRBJ2-1
v_call: TRBV5-1
d_call: .
clone_size: .
cdr3_nt: TGCGCCAGCAGCTTGACGGGTTCCTACAATGAGCAGTTCTTC
cdr3_aa: CASSLTGSYNEQFF

j_call: TRBJ2-2
v_call: TRBV27
d_call: TRBD2
clone_size: .
cdr3_nt: TGTGCCAGCAGTTCGACTAGCGTCGGTACCGGGGAGCTGTTTTTT
cdr3_aa: CASSSTSVGTGELFF